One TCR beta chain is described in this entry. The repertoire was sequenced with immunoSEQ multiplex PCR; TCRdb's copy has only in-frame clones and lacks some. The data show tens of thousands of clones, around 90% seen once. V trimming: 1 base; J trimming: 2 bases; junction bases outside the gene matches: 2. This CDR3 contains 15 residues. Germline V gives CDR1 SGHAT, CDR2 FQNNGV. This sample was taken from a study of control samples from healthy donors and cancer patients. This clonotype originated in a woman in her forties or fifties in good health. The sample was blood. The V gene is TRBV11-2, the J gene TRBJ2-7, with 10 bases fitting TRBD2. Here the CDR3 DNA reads TGTGCCAGCAGCTTAGGAGCGGGGGGGACCTACGAGCAGTACTTC. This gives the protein CASSLGAGGTYEQYF.